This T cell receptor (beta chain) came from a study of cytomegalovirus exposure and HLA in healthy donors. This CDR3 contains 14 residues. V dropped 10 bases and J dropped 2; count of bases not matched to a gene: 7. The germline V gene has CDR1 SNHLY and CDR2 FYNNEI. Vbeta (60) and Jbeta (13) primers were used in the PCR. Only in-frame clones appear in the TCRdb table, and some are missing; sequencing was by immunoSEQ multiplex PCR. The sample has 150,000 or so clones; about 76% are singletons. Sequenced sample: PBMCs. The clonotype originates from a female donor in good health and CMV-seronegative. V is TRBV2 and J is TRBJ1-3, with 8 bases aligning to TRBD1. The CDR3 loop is CATLDRGAGNTIYF. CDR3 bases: TGTGCCACCTTAGACAGGGGCGCTGGAAACACCATATATTTT.